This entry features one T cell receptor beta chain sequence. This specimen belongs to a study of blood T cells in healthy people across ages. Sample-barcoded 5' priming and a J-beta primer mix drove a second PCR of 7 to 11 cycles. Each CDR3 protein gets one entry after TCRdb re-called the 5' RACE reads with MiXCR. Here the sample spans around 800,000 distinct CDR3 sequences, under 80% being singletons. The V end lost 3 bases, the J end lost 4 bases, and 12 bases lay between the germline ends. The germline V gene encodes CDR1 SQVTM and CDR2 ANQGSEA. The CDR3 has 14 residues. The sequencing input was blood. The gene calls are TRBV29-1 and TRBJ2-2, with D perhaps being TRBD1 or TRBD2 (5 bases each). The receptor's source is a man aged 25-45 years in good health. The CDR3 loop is CSVDRGPVTGELFF. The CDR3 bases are TGCAGCGTTGACCGGGGACCGGTCACCGGGGAGCTGTTTTTT.